This entry lists 6 T cell receptor beta chains sequenced from one sample in a study of blood T cell repertoires in COVID-19. The assay was immunoSEQ multiplex PCR, and TCRdb's table has in-frame clones only and misses some. This table holds roughly 400,000 clones, around nine tenths found once. Sequencing input: PBMCs or T cells enriched from blood (not recorded which). The receptor source for this set is a woman aged 18-29 years who had been exposed to COVID-19.

The chain recombines TRBV5-4 with TRBJ1-1; no clear D gene. Trimming cost V 2 bases and J 6 bases, with 5 bases left between them. CDR1 is SGHNT, CDR2 YYREEE, per germline (reference sequence). The CDR3 length is 11 residues. CDR3 nucleotides: TGTGCCAGCAGCTTCGACTCTGAAGCTTTCTTT. Protein: CASSFDSEAFF.

V gene TRBV6-5 combines with J gene TRBJ1-2, with a tentative D call TRBD1 (6 bases). CDR3 length: 15 amino acids. Trimming pared 7 bases from V and 5 bases from J, leaving 20 bases between. CDR1 and CDR2 (germline): MNHEY, SVGAGI. The CDR3 protein is CASTRKLTGDYGYTF. The CDR3 DNA reads TGTGCCAGCACTAGAAAGTTGACAGGCGATTATGGCTACACCTTC.

This clone came up a few times. V gene TRBV19 combines with J gene TRBJ1-5; the D is unclear. Germline V gene data show CDR1 as LNHDA and CDR2 as SQIVND (reference sequence). V was cut by 3 bases and J by 0 bases, with 9 bases left in between. The CDR3 totals 15 residues. CDR3 bases: TGTGCCAGTAGTATCCCCCACTATAGCAATCAGCCCCAGCATTTT. Its translation is CASSIPHYSNQPQHF.

V gene TRBV28 combines with J gene TRBJ1-4; D not certain. CDR1 is MDHEN and CDR2 is SYDVKM in the germline V gene. V lost 5 bases and J 3 bases, leaving 10 bases between the germline ends. The CDR3 runs 14 residues. The CDR3 loop is CASSPPTANEKLFF. CDR3 DNA: TGTGCCAGCAGTCCCCCAACAGCTAATGAAAAACTGTTTTTT.

The CDR3 DNA follows: TGTGCCTGGACAGGGGGAAACTATGGCTACACCTTC. As protein: CAWTGGNYGYTF. The rearrangement links TRBV30 to TRBJ1-2, with TRBD1 matching over 7 bases. V lost 4 bases and J lost 2; bases outside the gene matches: 1. CDR3 size: 12 residues. Germline values: CDR1 GTSNPN, CDR2 SVGIG (reference sequence).

The chain couples TRBV7-6 to TRBJ1-6; 9 bases line up with TRBD1. V dropped 5 bases and J dropped 9; count of bases not matched to a gene: 11. Looked up from germline, CDR1 is SGHVS and CDR2 is FNYEAQ. The CDR3 is 16 residues long. The CDR3 DNA sequence: TGTGCCAGCAGCAAACAGGGACAGGGAGACGGTTCACCCCTCCACTTT. This encodes CASSKQGQGDGSPLHF.